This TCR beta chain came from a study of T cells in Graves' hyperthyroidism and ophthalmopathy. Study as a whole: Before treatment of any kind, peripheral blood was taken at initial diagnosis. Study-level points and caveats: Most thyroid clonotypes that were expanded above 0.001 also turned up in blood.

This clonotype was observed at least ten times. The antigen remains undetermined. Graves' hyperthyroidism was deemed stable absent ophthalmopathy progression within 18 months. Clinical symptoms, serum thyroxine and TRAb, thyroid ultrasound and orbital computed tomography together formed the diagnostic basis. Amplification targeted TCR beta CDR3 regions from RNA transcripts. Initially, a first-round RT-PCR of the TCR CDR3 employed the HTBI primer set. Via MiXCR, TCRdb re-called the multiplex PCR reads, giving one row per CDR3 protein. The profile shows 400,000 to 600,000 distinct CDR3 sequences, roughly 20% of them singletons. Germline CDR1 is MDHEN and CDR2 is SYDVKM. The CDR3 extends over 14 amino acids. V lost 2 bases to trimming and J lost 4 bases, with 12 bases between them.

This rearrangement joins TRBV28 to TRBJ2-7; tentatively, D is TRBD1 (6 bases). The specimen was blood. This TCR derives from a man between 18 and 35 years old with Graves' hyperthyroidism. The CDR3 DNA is TGTGCCAGCAGTTTAACCCAGAGGGGGTACGAGCAGTACTTC. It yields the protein CASSLTQRGYEQYF.